Listed here are 32 T cell receptor beta chains from one sample, sequenced in a study of neoadjuvant anti-PD-1 for oral cavity cancer. TCRdb keeps only in-frame clones here, not all; method: immunoSEQ multiplex PCR. Here the sample spans 14,000 or so clones, under 65% being singletons. The sample here was PBMCs, taken before nivolumab (anti-PD-1) treatment. These receptors were taken from a person between 35 and 79 years old with oral cavity squamous cell carcinoma.

The chain joins TRBV15 to TRBJ1-2, with unresolved D. CDR1 and CDR2 from the germline V gene are LNHNV and YYDKDF (reference sequence). Trimming removed 1 base from V and 6 bases from J, with 6 bases in between. This CDR3 has 12 amino acids. CDR3 bases: TGTGCCACCAGCAGAGGTGGAGATGGCTACACCTTC. Translation: CATSRGGDGYTF.

The rearrangement links TRBV19 to TRBJ1-1; D gene ambiguous. The CDR3 totals 8 residues. V was pared by 10 bases and J by 11 bases, with 8 bases between. Germline CDR1 reads LNHDA; CDR2 reads SQIVND (reference sequence). The CDR3 coding sequence is TGTGCCACCGGGTGGGCTTTCTTT. This encodes CATGWAFF.

V gene TRBV12-5 combines with J gene TRBJ2-5; the D gene is possibly TRBD2 (6 bases). Germline loops: CDR1 LGHNT, CDR2 FRNRAP. The CDR3 runs to 13 residues. Trimming shortened V by 1 base and J by 7 bases, and 10 bases separated the two germline ends. CDR3 coding DNA: TGTGCTAGTGGTTTGGGCGGGACCAGGACCCAGTACTTC. This gives the protein CASGLGGTRTQYF. Based on the CDR3 plus reference TRBV12-5 and TRBJ2-5, the full variable domain is DARVTQTPRHKVTEMGQEVTMRCQPILGHNTVFWYRQTMMQGLELLAYFRNRAPLDDSGMPKDRFSAEMPDATLATLKIQPSEPRDSAVYFCASGLGGTRTQYFGPGTRLLVL.

CDR3 sequence reads: CASGRGASTDTQYF. Written as DNA, the CDR3 is TGTGCCAGTGGAAGGGGGGCCAGCACAGATACGCAGTATTTT. The chain is built from TRBV2 and TRBJ2-3; D could derive from TRBD1 or TRBD2 (6 bases each). CDR1 is SNHLY, CDR2 FYNNEI, per germline. Trimming removed 9 bases from V and 0 bases from J, with 13 bases in between. CDR3 length: 14 amino acids.

The genes are TRBV4-1 and TRBJ2-2; 9 bases map to TRBD1. Germline loops: CDR1 MGHRA, CDR2 YSYEKL. The ends lost 5 bases at V and 3 bases at J; junction bases unmatched: 4. The CDR3 totals 15 residues. The CDR3 coding sequence is TGCGCCAGCAGCTTTGGGGACAGGGACACCGGGGAGCTGTTTTTT. Its protein is CASSFGDRDTGELFF.

The V call is TRBV2, the J call TRBJ2-3; 8 bases are a match to TRBD1. Germline-derived CDR1 and CDR2 are SNHLY and FYNNEI. There are 13 residues in the CDR3. The V gene end was trimmed by 4 bases and the J gene end by 3 bases; junction bases not matched to a gene: 0. In nucleotides, the CDR3 is TGTGCCAGCAGTGGACAGGGGACAGATACGCAGTATTTT. It yields the protein CASSGQGTDTQYF.

This rearrangement joins TRBV7-9 to TRBJ1-2; D not certain. V lost 10 bases, J lost 5 bases, and 14 bases lay in between. Germline CDR1 is SEHNR and CDR2 is FQNEAQ (reference sequence). The CDR3 is 12 residues long. The CDR3 here is CATYNVRYGYTF. DNA of the CDR3: TGTGCCACCTATAATGTTCGGTATGGCTACACCTTC.

The chain links TRBV7-3 to TRBJ2-2; 7 bases are a match to TRBD1. The CDR3 has 14 amino acids. CDR1 and CDR2 from the germline V gene are SGHTA and FQGTGA. With 3 bases clipped from V and 5 bases from J, the junction kept 3 bases outside the gene matches. The CDR3 DNA reads TGTGCCAGCAGCTTGACAGGGTTGACCGGGGAGCTGTTTTTT. It translates to CASSLTGLTGELFF.

The chain combines TRBV30 with TRBJ1-1, with 8 bases that match TRBD1. J was trimmed by 1 base and V by 2 bases; bases with no gene match: 3. The CDR3 loop spans 14 amino acids. The V gene's germline CDR1 is GTSNPN and CDR2 SVGIG (reference sequence). The CDR3 DNA sequence: TGTGCCTGGAGTTCTACAGGGGGGAACACTGAAGCTTTCTTT. Amino acids: CAWSSTGGNTEAFF.

The chain has TRBV6-6 and TRBJ1-2; 7 nucleotides line up with TRBD1. Germline values: CDR1 MNHNY, CDR2 SVGAGI (reference sequence). There are 12 residues in the CDR3. V gave up 6 bases and J gave up 8 bases; unmatched junction bases: 6. DNA for the CDR3: TGTGCCAGCAGCCAGACAGGGATGGGCTACACCTTC. It translates to CASSQTGMGYTF.

The V call is TRBV2, the J call TRBJ1-2, with D unresolved. The CDR3 loop spans 13 amino acids. Looked up from germline, CDR1 is SNHLY and CDR2 is FYNNEI. The germline V and J ends were trimmed by 7 bases and 7 bases, with 16 bases remaining between them. The CDR3 here is CASKTKRDSGYTF. CDR3 sequence (DNA): TGTGCCAGCAAAACTAAACGTGACTCTGGCTACACCTTC.

The V and J genes are TRBV25-1 and TRBJ2-1, with TRBD2 matching 9 bases. Germline V gene sequence: CDR1 MGHDK, CDR2 SYGVNS. Trimming cost V 4 bases and J 1 base; bases outside gene matches: 2. CDR3 size: 15 residues. The CDR3 DNA follows: TGTGCCAGCAGTGGAAGCGGGGGGTCCTACAATGAGCAGTTCTTC. Translation gives CASSGSGGSYNEQFF.

This chain joins TRBV20-1 and TRBJ2-5; perhaps TRBD2 as D (6 bases). CDR1 is DFQATT, CDR2 SNEGSKA, per germline (reference sequence). The germline V and J ends were trimmed by 6 bases and 5 bases, with 10 bases remaining between them. This CDR3 comprises 11 residues. Written as DNA, the CDR3 is TGCAGTGCCGGGGCGGGGGAGACCCAGTACTTC. Translation: CSAGAGETQYF.

The genes are TRBV5-4 and TRBJ1-5, with a possible D match to TRBD1 (5 bases). CDR1 is SGHNT, CDR2 YYREEE, per germline (reference sequence). CDR3 length: 14 amino acids. Trimming took off 2 bases at V and 2 bases at J, with 8 bases between the two ends. The DNA of the CDR3 is TGTGCCAGCAGCTTTCAAGGGGGCAATCAGCCCCAGCATTTT. Translated: CASSFQGGNQPQHF. Using reference TRBV5-4 and TRBJ1-5 for the parts outside the CDR3, the full variable domain is ETGVTQSPTHLIKTRGQQVTLRCSSQSGHNTVSWYQQALGQGPQFIFQYYREEENGRGNFPPRFSGLQFPNYSSELNVNALELDDSALYLCASSFQGGNQPQHFGDGTRLSIL.

The chain combines TRBV2 with TRBJ1-5; possible D gene TRBD1, 6 bases. The CDR3 extends over 14 amino acids. Germline V lookup: CDR1 SNHLY, CDR2 FYNNEI. Trimming removed 5 bases at V and 1 base at J, with 9 bases between. CDR3 in amino acids: CASSRDTSNQPQHF. CDR3 in DNA: TGTGCCAGCAGTCGGGACACAAGCAATCAGCCCCAGCATTTT.

The V and J genes are TRBV14 and TRBJ2-5; D is unresolved. CDR1 is SGHDN and CDR2 is FVKESK in the germline V gene. V was trimmed by 0 bases and J by 9 bases, leaving 11 bases between them. The CDR3 has 13 amino acids. The CDR3 spells CASSQDHLGAQYF. Written as DNA, the CDR3 is TGTGCCAGCAGCCAAGATCACCTAGGAGCCCAGTACTTC.

This clone appeared a few times. The chain combines TRBV6-5 with TRBJ2-1; 11 nucleotides match TRBD2. The germline gives CDR1 MNHEY, CDR2 SVGAGI. J lost 5 bases, V lost 2 bases, and 5 bases had no gene match. This CDR3 region has 16 residues. CDR3 protein: CASSYLGLAGHNEQFF. In DNA, the CDR3 is TGTGCCAGCAGTTACCTCGGACTAGCGGGCCACAATGAGCAGTTCTTC.

This chain uses TRBV20-1 with TRBJ1-2; no firm D call. This CDR3 contains 11 residues. Germline V lookup: CDR1 DFQATT, CDR2 SNEGSKA (reference sequence). Trimming cost V 3 bases and J 3 bases, with 5 bases left between them. The CDR3 reads CSASDDYGYTF. DNA of the CDR3: TGCAGTGCTAGCGATGACTATGGCTACACCTTC.

The J gene is TRBJ2-1, the V gene TRBV25-1; TRBD2 matches 9 bases. Germline loops: CDR1 MGHDK, CDR2 SYGVNS. J lost 6 bases, V lost 7 bases, and 7 bases had no gene match. This CDR3 comprises 14 residues. As DNA, the CDR3 is TGTGCCAGCATGTCGCGGGGGGGGCGCAATGAGCAGTTCTTC. This sequence encodes CASMSRGGRNEQFF.

This clone has just a few counts. V gene TRBV25-1 combines with J gene TRBJ1-3; D remains ambiguous. CDR3 size: 14 residues. Germline V gene sequence: CDR1 MGHDK, CDR2 SYGVNS. Trimming took 0 bases from V and 2 from J, leaving 5 bases between them. Written as DNA, the CDR3 is TGTGCCAGCAGTGAATACCCCCCTGGAAACACCATATATTTT. It encodes CASSEYPPGNTIYF.

The V gene is TRBV7-8, the J gene TRBJ2-1; no clear D. Between the trimmed V and J ends, which lost 3 bases and 0 bases, there was a span of 12 bases. The CDR3 is 16 residues long. Germline values: CDR1 SGHVS, CDR2 FQNEAQ. The CDR3 DNA reads as TGTGCCAGCAGCTTTACCATCGAATACTCCTACAATGAGCAGTTCTTC. It encodes CASSFTIEYSYNEQFF.

The genes are TRBV2 and TRBJ2-3; D is ambiguous. The CDR3 covers 11 residues. Germline assignment: CDR1 SNHLY and CDR2 FYNNEI. V dropped 6 bases and J dropped 2 bases, with 3 bases sitting between them. The CDR3 loop is CASRTTDTQYF. CDR3 in DNA: TGTGCCAGCAGGACCACAGATACGCAGTATTTT.

The chain couples TRBV15 to TRBJ2-1; no definite D call. Germline assignment: CDR1 LNHNV and CDR2 YYDKDF (reference sequence). V was cut by 0 bases and J by 6 bases, with 9 bases left in between. The CDR3 covers 14 residues. In DNA form, the CDR3 reads TGTGCCACCAGCAGAGATCCGCCCAGCAATGAGCAGTTCTTC. Translating it yields CATSRDPPSNEQFF.

The V and J genes are TRBV14 and TRBJ2-7; possible D gene TRBD1, 6 bases. The V gene's germline CDR1 is SGHDN and CDR2 FVKESK. Deletions cut 4 bases from V and 5 bases from J, with 12 bases between. The CDR3 runs 13 residues. CDR3 nucleotides: TGTGCCAGCAGCCTTGAGTGGGGGCACGAGCAGTACTTC. Its protein is CASSLEWGHEQYF. The full variable domain, completed using reference TRBV14 and TRBJ2-7, is EAGVTQFPSHSVIEKGQTVTLRCDPISGHDNLYWYRRVMGKEIKFLLHFVKESKQDESGMPNNRFLAERTGGTYSTLKVQPAELEDSGVYFCASSLEWGHEQYFGPGTRLTVT.

V and J are TRBV5-1 and TRBJ2-7, with unresolved D. The CDR3 sequence is 13 residues long. Germline CDR1 is SGHRS and CDR2 is YFSETQ. V was shortened by 0 bases and J by 4 bases, with 8 bases between the two germline ends. The chain's CDR3 is CASSLEAWYEQYF. DNA for the CDR3: TGCGCCAGCAGCTTGGAGGCCTGGTACGAGCAGTACTTC.

This clone was counted between two and nine times. The rearrangement joins TRBV7-8 to TRBJ1-6; D unclear. Germline CDR1 is SGHVS and CDR2 is FQNEAQ. The CDR3 loop spans 15 amino acids. With 7 bases removed from V and 2 bases from J, the gap between germline ends came to 12 bases. The CDR3 loop is CASTLDGTYNSPLHF. CDR3 nucleotide sequence: TGTGCCAGCACCCTCGATGGGACCTATAATTCACCCCTCCACTTT. Full variable domain (outside the CDR3, taken from reference TRBV7-8 and TRBJ1-6): GAGVSQSPRYKVAKRGQDVALRCDPISGHVSLFWYQQALGQGPEFLTYFQNEAQLDKSGLPSDRFFAERPEGSVSTLKIQRTQQEDSAVYLCASTLDGTYNSPLHFGNGTRLTVT.

The chain employs TRBV15 and TRBJ1-5, with 11 bases aligning to TRBD1. The germline CDR1 and CDR2 sequences are LNHNV and YYDKDF (reference sequence). The V gene end was trimmed by 6 bases and the J gene end by 1 base; junction bases not matched to a gene: 2. This CDR3 has 15 amino acids. The DNA for the CDR3 is TGTGCCACCAGAGGACAGGGGGCGAGCAATCAGCCCCAGCATTTT. Translation gives CATRGQGASNQPQHF. Full variable domain (missing parts from reference TRBV15 and TRBJ1-5): DAMVIQNPRYQVTQFGKPVTLSCSQTLNHNVMYWYQQKSSQAPKLLFHYYDKDFNNEADTPDNFQSRRPNTSFCFLDIRSPGLGDTAMYLCATRGQGASNQPQHFGDGTRLSIL.

This clone was recorded a few times. The chain is built from TRBV15 and TRBJ1-1, with D maybe TRBD1 (6 bases). This CDR3 comprises 15 residues. Germline V gene data show CDR1 as LNHNV and CDR2 as YYDKDF (reference sequence). V was cut by 4 bases and J by 5 bases, with 17 bases left in between. DNA for the CDR3: TGTGCCACCAGCATCAACCAGCGGGGGGCAACTGAAGCTTTCTTT. Encoded protein: CATSINQRGATEAFF. Filled out from reference TRBV15 and TRBJ1-1, the complete variable domain reads DAMVIQNPRYQVTQFGKPVTLSCSQTLNHNVMYWYQQKSSQAPKLLFHYYDKDFNNEADTPDNFQSRRPNTSFCFLDIRSPGLGDTAMYLCATSINQRGATEAFFGQGTRLTVV.

The J gene is TRBJ2-7, the V gene TRBV21-1. TRBV21-1 is shown as a pseudogene. The CDR3 is made up of 11 amino acids. As DNA, the CDR3 is TGTGCCAGCAGCAATGGTGGGGACGCTTACTTC. Protein sequence: CASSNGGDAYF.

V and J are TRBV10-3 and TRBJ1-1; TRBD1 aligns across 11 bases. Trimming took 2 bases from V and 10 from J; bases not matched to a gene: 6. CDR3 size: 14 residues. Germline V lookup: CDR1 ENHRY, CDR2 SYGVKD. The CDR3 reads CAISEAGQGAGAFF. The CDR3 DNA follows: TGTGCCATCAGTGAGGCAGGACAGGGGGCTGGAGCTTTCTTT.

V is TRBV7-9 and J is TRBJ2-7; perhaps TRBD1 as D (5 bases). Trimming shortened V by 5 bases and J by 4 bases, and 18 bases separated the two germline ends. The CDR3 is 15 residues long. Looked up from germline, CDR1 is SEHNR and CDR2 is FQNEAQ (reference sequence). CDR3 sequence: CASSSTDSGLYEQYF. The CDR3 nucleotides are TGTGCCAGCAGCAGCACCGACAGTGGGTTATACGAGCAGTACTTC.

The V and J genes are TRBV4-1 and TRBJ1-1; D is undetermined. CDR1 is MGHRA and CDR2 is YSYEKL in the germline V gene. The CDR3 runs to 12 residues. V shed 6 bases and J shed 2 bases, with 7 bases lying between them. Written as DNA, the CDR3 is TGCGCCAGCAGGGACGGCAACACTGAAGCTTTCTTT. It translates to CASRDGNTEAFF.